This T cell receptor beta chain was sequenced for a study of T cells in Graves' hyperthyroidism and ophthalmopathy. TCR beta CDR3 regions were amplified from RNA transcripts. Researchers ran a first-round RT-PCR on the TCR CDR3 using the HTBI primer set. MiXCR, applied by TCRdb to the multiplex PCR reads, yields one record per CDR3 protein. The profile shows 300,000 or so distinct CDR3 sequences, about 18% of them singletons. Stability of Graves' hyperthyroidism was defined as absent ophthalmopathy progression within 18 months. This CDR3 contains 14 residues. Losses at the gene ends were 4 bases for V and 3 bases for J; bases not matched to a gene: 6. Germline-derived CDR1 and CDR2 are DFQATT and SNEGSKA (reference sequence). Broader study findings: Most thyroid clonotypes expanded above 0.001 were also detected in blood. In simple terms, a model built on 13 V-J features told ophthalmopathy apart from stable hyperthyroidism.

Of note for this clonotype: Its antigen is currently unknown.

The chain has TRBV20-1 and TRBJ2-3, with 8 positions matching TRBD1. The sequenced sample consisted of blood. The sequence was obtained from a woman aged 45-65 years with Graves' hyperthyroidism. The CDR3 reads CSATTGGWTDTQYF. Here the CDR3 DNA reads TGCAGTGCTACTACAGGGGGTTGGACAGATACGCAGTATTTT.